The 32 T cell receptor beta chains below all came from one sample that was sequenced in a study of T cells in women clearing cervical HPV infection. Libraries were prepared by immunoSEQ multiplex PCR; TCRdb keeps only in-frame clonotypes and omits some of them. The sample spans 25,000 to 30,000 clones; the ten largest clones claim over 8.5%. Material for sequencing was blood buffy coat. These receptors came from a woman between 18 and 70 years old with a cervical HPV16 infection that either progressed to CIN3+ or cleared (not recorded which).

Turning to this clone: The read falls 3 residues short of the CDR3 end, and the missing part is taken from the germline J gene. The chain carries TRBV5-1 and TRBJ2-3, with TRBD2 matching over 7 bases. The CDR3 covers 14 residues. Germline V lookup: CDR1 SGHRS, CDR2 YFSETQ. The CDR3 reads CASSLVGEGETQYF. The part of the CDR3 DNA that was read is TGCGCCAGCAGCTTGGTAGGGGAGGGAGAGACG.

CDR3 sequence: CASSTGLAVYQETQYF. The CDR3 bases that were read are TGTGCCAGTAGTACAGGACTAGCGGTGTACCAAGAGACG. This chain joins TRBV19 and TRBJ2-3; 10 bases match TRBD2. The CDR3 extends 3 residues past the end of the read, so its final part is completed from the germline J gene. Germline values: CDR1 LNHDA, CDR2 SQIVND (reference sequence). The CDR3 runs 16 residues.

CDR3 region: CASSGGQGLRYTF. The covered CDR3 bases are TGTGCCAGCTCTGGGGGACAGGGTTTACGC. This chain joins TRBV18 and TRBJ1-2, with TRBD1 matching 9 bases. Read coverage stops 3 residues before the CDR3 terminus; the germline J gene supplies the remainder. This CDR3 has 13 amino acids. Germline values: CDR1 KGHSH, CDR2 LQKENI.

With regard to this clone: The CDR3 extends 3 residues past the end of the read, so its final part is completed from the germline J gene. J is TRBJ2-1 and V is TRBV20-1; 8 bases are shared with TRBD2. The CDR3 sequence is 16 residues long. The germline gives CDR1 DFQATT, CDR2 SNEGSKA (reference sequence). V trimming: 6 bases; J trimming: 2 bases; junction bases outside the gene matches: 12. CDR3 DNA (partial): TGCAGTGCGCGGCGGTCCAGCGGGGGCCCCTACAATGAG. Encoded protein: CSARRSSGGPYNE. The CDR3 as a whole reads CSARRSSGGPYNEQFF.

Details on this clone: The read ends 3 residues shy of where the CDR3 ends; the end is completed using the germline J gene. V usage is TRBV18 and J usage is TRBJ1-2, with D tentatively TRBD1 (5 bases). Germline V lookup: CDR1 KGHSH, CDR2 LQKENI. CDR3 length: 16 amino acids. CDR3 DNA (partial): TGTGCCAGCTCACGCAGAAGGGGCGCCCAGGCAGATACC. This gives the protein CASSRRRGAQADT. The full-length CDR3 reads as CASSRRRGAQADTYTF.

In the case of this clone: Sequencing ends 3 residues short of the CDR3 end; the germline J gene provides the rest. This chain joins TRBV19 and TRBJ2-7; TRBD2 agrees at 7 bases. The ends lost 5 bases at V and 0 bases at J; junction bases unmatched: 7. CDR3 length equals 15 residues. Looked up from germline, CDR1 is LNHDA and CDR2 is SQIVND (reference sequence). This CDR3 reads CASSPGEGNSYEQYF. The CDR3 DNA, read in part, is TGTGCCAGTAGTCCGGGGGAGGGGAACTCCTACGAG.

In regard to this clone: Read sequence stops 3 residues before the CDR3 end, and the germline J gene provides the missing end. This chain joins TRBV6-2 or TRBV6-3 and TRBJ1-1; D gene unclear. The CDR3 sequence is 13 residues long. Deletions cut 8 bases from V and 4 bases from J, with 14 bases between. Germline lookup yields CDR1 MNHEY and CDR2 SVGEGT. The CDR3 DNA, read in part, is TGTGCCAGCCTAACGGTGGCGGGCACTGAA. Translated: CASLTVAGTE. From start to end, the CDR3 is CASLTVAGTEAFF.

In the case of this clone: Read sequence stops 3 residues before the CDR3 end, and the germline J gene provides the missing end. The rearrangement joins TRBV7-9 to TRBJ2-4; no firm D call. The CDR3 contains 12 residues. Per germline, CDR1 SEHNR and CDR2 FQNEAQ (reference sequence). CDR3 DNA, as far as it was read: TGTGCCAGCAGCACTCCCAACTATGGT. It encodes CASSTPNYG. The complete CDR3 sequence is CASSTPNYGQYF. The full variable domain, its missing parts supplied by reference TRBV7-9 and TRBJ2-4, is DTGVSQNPRHKITKRGQNVTFRCDPISEHNRLYWYRQTLGQGPEFLTYFQNEAQLEKSRLLSDRFSAERPKGSFSTLEIQRTEQGDSAMYLCASSTPNYGQYFGAGTRLSVL.

Comments on this clone: The observed sequence ends 3 residues before the CDR3 terminus, with the missing tail filled in from the germline J gene. This chain links TRBV6-2 or TRBV6-3 with TRBJ2-3; no firm D call. Germline V gene lookup returns CDR1 MNHEY and CDR2 SVGEGT. This CDR3 has 13 amino acids. V was clipped by 3 bases and J by 3 bases, with 7 bases between them. The part of the CDR3 DNA that was read is TGTGCCAGCAGTTATCCCCCGACAGATACG. It encodes CASSYPPTDT. The full CDR3 protein reads CASSYPPTDTQYF.

About this clone itself: With the read ending 3 residues before the CDR3 end, the germline J gene is used to fill in that end. The chain recombines TRBV5-5 with TRBJ2-1, with D possibly matching TRBD1 (6 bases). Trimming shortened V by 4 bases and J by 8 bases, and 16 bases separated the two germline ends. This CDR3 has 14 amino acids. Germline CDR1 SGHKS, CDR2 YYEKEE (reference sequence). This chain's CDR3 is CASSPALGGDEQFF. The sequenced part of the CDR3 DNA is TGTGCCAGCAGCCCGGCGTTAGGGGGAGATGAG.

Details on this clone: The missing CDR3 end, 3 residues past where the read stops, is filled in from the germline J gene. This chain uses TRBV5-1 with TRBJ2-3; 9 positions agree with TRBD2. J gave up 0 bases and V 1 base, and 0 bases lay outside the gene matches. The CDR3 runs to 15 residues. Germline CDR1 SGHRS, CDR2 YFSETQ. This CDR3 is CASSLTSGSTDTQYF. The sequenced CDR3 bases are TGCGCCAGCAGCTTGACTAGCGGGAGCACAGATACG. The entire variable domain, with the rest obtained from reference TRBV5-1 and TRBJ2-3, is as follows: KAGVTQTPRYLIKTRGQQVTLSCSPISGHRSVSWYQQTPGQGLQFLFEYFSETQRNKGNFPGRFSGRQFSNSRSEMNVSTLELGDSALYLCASSLTSGSTDTQYFGPGTRLTVL.

A word on this clone: The sequenced fragment ends 3 residues before the CDR3 boundary, so the rest is inferred from the germline J gene. The chain employs TRBV29-1 and TRBJ1-2, with D perhaps TRBD1 (6 bases). Germline V gene data show CDR1 as SQVTM and CDR2 as ANQGSEA. The CDR3 loop spans 11 amino acids. The CDR3: CSVVQGGGYTF. The DNA read from the CDR3 is TGCAGCGTTGTACAGGGCGGAGGC.

Of note for this clone: The read terminates 3 residues ahead of where the CDR3 ends, so the germline J gene completes it. This rearrangement joins TRBV19 to TRBJ1-6; 11 nucleotides match TRBD1. This CDR3 comprises 16 residues. Germline trimming cut 9 bases from V and 3 bases from J; bases unmatched to any gene: 7. Germline values: CDR1 LNHDA, CDR2 SQIVND (reference sequence). Incomplete CDR3 DNA: TGTGCCAGCTCGGGACAGGGGGTTCTCTATAATTCACCC. This codes for CASSGQGVLYNSP. The entire CDR3 protein reads CASSGQGVLYNSPLHF.

A note on this clone: The read comes to an end 3 residues before the CDR3 does, leaving the germline J gene to fill in the end. This chain joins TRBV5-1 and TRBJ2-6; D gene unclear. CDR1 is SGHRS, CDR2 YFSETQ, per germline. CDR3 length: 15 amino acids. V lost 5 bases, J lost 0 bases, and 9 bases lay in between. The CDR3 here is CASSSPGSGANVLTF. The part of the CDR3 DNA that was read is TGCGCCAGCAGTTCTCCAGGCTCTGGGGCCAACGTC.

For this clone: The read ends 3 residues early relative to the CDR3; the germline J gene fills the gap. The chain joins TRBV7-7 to TRBJ2-2, with 11 bases matching TRBD1. V was pared by 5 bases and J by 6 bases, with 2 bases of the junction left unmatched. Germline CDR1 reads SSHAT; CDR2 reads FNYEAQ (reference sequence). The CDR3 runs to 14 residues. CDR3 DNA (partial): TGTGCCAGCAGCCCGGGACAGGGGGCCGGGGAG. This translates into CASSPGQGAGE. The whole CDR3 sequence is CASSPGQGAGELFF.

Regarding this clone: The sequenced fragment ends 3 residues before the CDR3 boundary, so the rest is inferred from the germline J gene. The chain employs TRBV5-1 and TRBJ2-5, with TRBD1 matching 9 bases. The germline CDR1 and CDR2 sequences are SGHRS and YFSETQ. Trimming cost V 0 bases and J 5 bases; bases outside gene matches: 5. The CDR3 sequence is 15 residues long. The CDR3 region is CASSLAGQGAETQYF. CDR3 bases read: TGCGCCAGCAGCTTGGCGGGACAGGGCGCGGAGACC.

To note about this clone: The observed sequence ends 3 residues before the CDR3 terminus, with the missing tail filled in from the germline J gene. The rearrangement joins TRBV11-2 to TRBJ2-2, with unresolved D. V was cut by 1 base and J by 7 bases, with 4 bases left in between. In germline, CDR1 is SGHAT, CDR2 FQNNGV. The CDR3 length is 12 residues. The CDR3 protein is CASSLAVGELFF. The DNA read from the CDR3 is TGTGCCAGCAGCTTAGCTGTCGGGGAG.

With regard to this clone: From the germline J gene comes the end of the CDR3, since the read stops 3 residues before it. The chain has TRBV7-8 and TRBJ2-5; TRBD2 matches at 7 bases. The ends lost 5 bases at V and 2 bases at J; junction bases unmatched: 5. CDR3 size: 14 residues. From germline, CDR1 is SGHVS and CDR2 FQNEAQ. The sequenced CDR3 bases are TGTGCCAGCAGCCCCCGGACTAGACAAGAGACC. Protein sequence: CASSPRTRQET. The whole CDR3 reads CASSPRTRQETQYF. Full variable domain (remainder filled in from reference TRBV7-8 and TRBJ2-5): GAGVSQSPRYKVAKRGQDVALRCDPISGHVSLFWYQQALGQGPEFLTYFQNEAQLDKSGLPSDRFFAERPEGSVSTLKIQRTQQEDSAVYLCASSPRTRQETQYFGPGTRLLVL.

Concerning this clone itself: The read stops 3 residues short of the end of the CDR3; the missing end is completed from the germline J gene. V is TRBV29-1 and J is TRBJ1-1; D is perhaps TRBD1 (6 bases). There are 13 residues in the CDR3. Germline values: CDR1 SQVTM, CDR2 ANQGSEA. V lost 7 bases and J 2 bases, leaving 14 bases between the germline ends. The CDR3 spells CSAQGNANTEAFF. The covered CDR3 bases are TGCAGCGCGCAGGGGAATGCTAACACTGAA.

This CDR3 reads CASSPGLRSYNEQFF. The sequenced CDR3 bases are TGTGCCAGCTCACCGGGACTCCGCTCCTACAATGAG. The chain employs TRBV18 and TRBJ2-1, with D possibly matching TRBD2 (6 bases). Read data end 3 residues before the CDR3 end; the end is taken from the germline J gene. From germline, CDR1 is KGHSH and CDR2 LQKENI. Trimming cost V 3 bases and J 0 bases, with 9 bases left between them. The CDR3 sequence is 15 residues long.

To note about this clone: The DNA ends 3 residues before the CDR3 does, and the rest of the CDR3 is filled in from the germline J gene. The V gene is TRBV28, the J gene TRBJ2-7; perhaps TRBD1 as D (5 bases). This CDR3 is built from 12 residues. CDR1 is MDHEN, CDR2 SYDVKM, per germline. Deletions cut 8 bases from V and 2 bases from J, with 10 bases between. The CDR3 here is CASQGSTYEQYF. The CDR3 bases that were read are TGTGCCAGCCAGGGTTCTACCTACGAG.

About this clone itself: The CDR3 is cut off 3 residues early in the read; its end comes from the germline J gene. The V call is TRBV7-8, the J call TRBJ2-3; 8 bases are shared with TRBD2. There are 14 residues in the CDR3. Germline V CDR1 and CDR2: SGHVS, FQNEAQ. CDR3 bases read: TGTGCCAGCAGACGTACTAGCGGAGAAGAGACG. Amino acid sequence: CASRRTSGEET. The whole CDR3 protein is CASRRTSGEETQYF.

Turning to this clone: Coverage ceases 3 residues before the CDR3 finishes, and the germline J gene fills in the end. The rearrangement joins TRBV6-1 to TRBJ1-2; a weak D match, TRBD1 (5 bases). CDR3 length: 14 residues. Germline values: CDR1 MNHNS, CDR2 SASEGT. CDR3 in amino acids: CASSETGGTYDYTF. CDR3 DNA (partial): TGTGCCAGCAGTGAAACAGGAGGCACCTACGAC.

As for this clone: The read terminates 3 residues ahead of where the CDR3 ends, so the germline J gene completes it. The chain recombines TRBV5-1 with TRBJ2-1; D might be TRBD1 (5 bases). V was cut by 6 bases and J by 8 bases, with 18 bases left in between. CDR1 and CDR2 (germline): SGHRS, YFSETQ. The CDR3 runs to 14 residues. CDR3 DNA (partial): TGCGCCAGCAAACAGGAGTCCCTTGGGGATGAG. Protein sequence: CASKQESLGDE. The full CDR3 is CASKQESLGDEQFF.

Worth noting for this clone: The read ends 3 residues early relative to the CDR3; the germline J gene fills the gap. The rearrangement links TRBV12-3 or TRBV12-4 to TRBJ2-7; 8 bases match TRBD1. Trimming took 4 bases from V and 6 from J; bases not matched to a gene: 11. This CDR3 is built from 15 residues. The CDR3 region is CASSWSWGQAGEQYF. CDR3 DNA (partial): TGTGCCAGCAGTTGGAGTTGGGGACAGGCGGGCGAG.

Notes on this clone: The DNA ends 3 residues before the CDR3 does, and the rest of the CDR3 is filled in from the germline J gene. The chain links TRBV6-4 to TRBJ2-2; TRBD2 matches at 9 bases. V was clipped by 2 bases and J by 3 bases; unmatched bases: 4. The germline CDR1 and CDR2 sequences are MRHNA and SNTAGT. This CDR3 is built from 16 residues. The chain's CDR3 is CASSDVAGVDTGELFF. Partial CDR3 DNA: TGTGCCAGCAGTGACGTAGCGGGAGTGGACACCGGGGAG.

Regarding this clone: The CDR3 is cut off 3 residues early in the read; its end comes from the germline J gene. This sequence joins TRBV7-2 and TRBJ2-3; 8 positions agree with TRBD2. The CDR3 length is 15 residues. Germline trimming cut 5 bases from V and 2 bases from J; bases unmatched to any gene: 6. CDR1 is SGHTA and CDR2 is FQGNSA in the germline V gene. The CDR3: CASSGAGVLTDTQYF. CDR3 bases read: TGTGCCAGCAGCGGAGCGGGGGTCCTCACAGATACG. The entire variable domain, with the rest obtained from reference TRBV7-2 and TRBJ2-3, is as follows: GAGVSQSPSNKVTEKGKDVELRCDPISGHTALYWYRQSLGQGLEFLIYFQGNSAPDKSGLPSDRFSAERTGGSVSTLTIQRTQQEDSAVYLCASSGAGVLTDTQYFGPGTRLTVL.

In the case of this clone: Read sequence stops 3 residues before the CDR3 end, and the germline J gene provides the missing end. This chain links TRBV5-5 with TRBJ1-2, with 8 bases that match TRBD1. V was clipped by 4 bases and J by 4 bases; unmatched bases: 9. In germline, CDR1 is SGHKS, CDR2 YYEKEE (reference sequence). There are 15 residues in the CDR3. The DNA read from the CDR3 is TGTGCCAGCAGCGGGGATGGACAGGGCACCTATGGC. Translating it yields CASSGDGQGTYG. The complete CDR3 sequence is CASSGDGQGTYGYTF.

In regard to this clone: Read sequence stops 3 residues before the CDR3 end, and the germline J gene provides the missing end. The rearrangement uses TRBV6-2 or TRBV6-3 and TRBJ2-5; TRBD2 aligns across 8 bases. V shed 6 bases and J 4 bases; nucleotides not matched to a gene: 10. Germline V gives CDR1 MNHEY, CDR2 SVGEGT. The CDR3 runs to 15 residues. The sequenced CDR3 bases are TGTGCCAGCAGGATGACTAGCGCGGGGCCAGAGACC. Its translation is CASRMTSAGPET. The whole CDR3 sequence reads CASRMTSAGPETQYF.

A remark on this clone: The CDR3 end falls 3 residues outside the read, so it is completed with the germline J gene. The rearrangement joins TRBV4-2 to TRBJ1-2, with D perhaps matching TRBD1 (6 bases). CDR3 size: 14 residues. The V gene's germline CDR1 is LGHNA and CDR2 YNFKEQ. Trimming pared 3 bases from V and 1 base from J, leaving 9 bases between. This CDR3 is CASSQGGGNYGYTF. The CDR3 DNA, read in part, is TGTGCCAGCAGCCAGGGAGGGGGTAACTATGGC.

A word on this clone: The missing CDR3 end, 3 residues past where the read stops, is filled in from the germline J gene. The chain employs TRBV7-3 and TRBJ2-1, with a tentative D call TRBD2 (5 bases). Between the trimmed V and J ends, which lost 4 bases and 6 bases, there was a span of 10 bases. CDR1 and CDR2 (germline): SGHTA, FQGTGA. The CDR3 totals 13 residues. This chain's CDR3 is CASSSDWGNEQFF. The sequenced part of the CDR3 DNA is TGTGCCAGCAGCTCGGACTGGGGCAATGAG.

Turning to this clone: With the read ending 3 residues before the CDR3 end, the germline J gene is used to fill in that end. The chain uses TRBV19 and TRBJ1-1, with TRBD1 matching 7 bases. Trimming took 0 bases from V and 5 from J; bases not matched to a gene: 9. CDR3 length: 16 residues. Per the germline V gene, CDR1 is LNHDA and CDR2 is SQIVND (reference sequence). CDR3 loop: CASSIDHKGAKTEAFF. The CDR3 DNA, read in part, is TGTGCCAGTAGTATAGATCATAAGGGGGCGAAAACTGAA.